The T cell receptor (beta chain) under discussion was sequenced for a study of preoperative IRX-2 immunotherapy in early breast cancer. This CDR3 contains 15 residues. V was cut by 1 base and J by 2 bases, with 11 bases left in between. Germline V gene sequence: CDR1 KGHSH, CDR2 LQKENI. Assay used: immunoSEQ multiplex PCR; TCRdb lists only in-frame clones, some missing. The table includes 34,000 or so clones, about 96% detected once. Described treatment: preoperative locoregional IRX-2 cytokine immunotherapy. This phase Ib study tested locoregional IRX-2 cytokine immunotherapy given before surgery. This material was collected from a patient treated with IRX-2 immunotherapy. The clonotype originates from a human donor with breast cancer. The gene calls are TRBV18 and TRBJ2-5, with D perhaps matching TRBD1 (6 bases). DNA of the CDR3: TGTGCCAGCTCACCACTAATACAGGGACAAGAGACCCAGTACTTC. Residues: CASSPLIQGQETQYF.